These 14 T cell receptor beta chains originate from one sample sequenced in a study of T cells in Graves' hyperthyroidism and ophthalmopathy. It was RNA transcripts that yielded the amplified TCR beta CDR3 regions. The HTBI primer set was used in a first-round RT-PCR of the TCR CDR3. TCRdb ran MiXCR on the multiplex PCR reads and lists one entry per CDR3 protein. The sample lists roughly 740,000 distinct CDR3 sequences, roughly 15% occurring once. Material for sequencing was blood. The receptors come from a man between 18 and 29 years old with Graves' hyperthyroidism.

V gene TRBV24-1 combines with J gene TRBJ1-2; D is undetermined. Germline CDR1 and CDR2: KGHDR and SFDVKD. The V end lost 4 bases, the J end lost 2 bases, and 10 bases lay between the germline ends. This CDR3 spans 14 amino acids. CDR3 sequence (DNA): TGTGCCACCAGTGACCAGACCGTGAACTATGGCTACACCTTC. Its translation is CATSDQTVNYGYTF.

This clonotype came up many times. V usage is TRBV2 and J usage is TRBJ1-1; 7 bases are a match to TRBD1. V shed 5 bases, J shed 6 bases, and the junction held 6 bases outside the gene matches. The CDR3 has 13 residues. Germline CDR1 and CDR2: SNHLY and FYNNEI. The CDR3 is CASSPTGVPEAFF. Here the CDR3 DNA reads TGTGCCAGCAGTCCTACAGGGGTCCCTGAAGCTTTCTTT. The variable domain in full, completed from reference TRBV2 and TRBJ1-1, reads EPEVTQTPSHQVTQMGQEVILRCVPISNHLYFYWYRQILGQKVEFLVSFYNNEISEKSEIFDDQFSVERPDGSNFTLKIRSTKLEDSAMYFCASSPTGVPEAFFGQGTRLTVV.

At least ten counts were recorded for this clonotype. The V call is TRBV24-1, the J call TRBJ2-1, with 8 bases fitting TRBD2. J gave up 9 bases and V 1 base, and 13 bases lay outside the gene matches. The CDR3 totals 17 residues. The germline V gene encodes CDR1 KGHDR and CDR2 SFDVKD. The CDR3 sequence is CATSDFLPAGGGSEQFF. The CDR3 DNA reads as TGTGCCACCAGTGATTTTTTGCCGGCGGGAGGTGGGAGTGAGCAGTTCTTC.

This clonotype came up many times. The J gene is TRBJ1-2, the V gene TRBV7-3, with no clear D. CDR1 SGHTA and CDR2 FQGTGA come from the germline V gene. This CDR3 is built from 14 residues. Trimming took off 0 bases at V and 5 bases at J, with 10 bases between the two ends. DNA for the CDR3: TGTGCCAGCAGCTTAACCAAAGATGGATATGGCTACACCTTC. Protein product: CASSLTKDGYGYTF. Based on the CDR3 plus reference TRBV7-3 and TRBJ1-2, the full variable domain is GAGVSQTPSNKVTEKGKYVELRCDPISGHTALYWYRQSLGQGPEFLIYFQGTGAADDSGLPNDRFFAVRPEGSVSTLKIQRTERGDSAVYLCASSLTKDGYGYTFGSGTRLTVV.

This clonotype came up a few times. The chain combines TRBV29-1 with TRBJ2-5; perhaps TRBD2 as D (6 bases). CDR3 length: 13 residues. The germline V and J ends were trimmed by 6 bases and 2 bases, with 13 bases remaining between them. Germline CDR1 reads SQVTM; CDR2 reads ANQGSEA. The CDR3 loop reads CSVLKGGQETQYF. CDR3 coding DNA: TGCAGCGTGTTGAAAGGAGGGCAAGAGACCCAGTACTTC.

This clonotype was counted many times. The chain couples TRBV12-3 or TRBV12-4 to TRBJ2-1; 15 bases are a match to TRBD2. The CDR3 contains 18 residues. With 3 bases clipped from V and 6 bases from J, the junction kept 9 bases outside the gene matches. The CDR3 DNA reads as TGTGCCAGCAGTTTTGACCGGACTAGCGGGGGGGGAGGCAATGAGCAGTTCTTC. Amino acid sequence: CASSFDRTSGGGGNEQFF.

Many counts were recorded for this clonotype. A much bigger clone sits one base away, suggesting this may be a read error. The chain has TRBV2 and TRBJ1-1; no clear D. The CDR3 is made up of 11 amino acids. CDR1 and CDR2 (germline): SNHLY, FYNNEI. Deletions cut 5 bases from V and 6 bases from J, with 7 bases between. The CDR3 protein is CASSFGPEAFF. The CDR3 DNA follows: TGTGCCAGCAGTTTCGGCCCTGAAGCTTTCTTT.

Concerning this clonotype itself: Just one base apart from a much larger clone, this may be a read error. Given the absence of the conserved phenylalanine or tryptophan at the CDR3 end, a read error is likely. This chain connects TRBV6-5 to TRBJ1-1; D unresolved. Deletions cut 4 bases from V and 2 bases from J, with 8 bases between. The CDR3 loop spans 13 amino acids. Germline CDR1 and CDR2: MNHEY and SVGAGI. CDR3 bases: TGTGCCAGCAGTTCCACAAGAAACACTGAAGCTTTCCTT. It specifies CASSSTRNTEAFL.

This clonotype was seen repeatedly, ten times or more. The chain has TRBV27 and TRBJ1-2; 7 nucleotides align to TRBD1. Losses at the gene ends were 6 bases for V and 6 bases for J; bases not matched to a gene: 13. The germline V gene encodes CDR1 MNHEY and CDR2 SMNVEV (reference sequence). The CDR3 contains 15 residues. CDR3 in amino acids: CASSGTDSGTDGYTF. The CDR3 DNA is TGTGCCAGCAGCGGGACTGACTCCGGGACAGATGGCTACACCTTC.

The chain combines TRBV11-3 with TRBJ2-5; D perhaps matches TRBD2 (5 bases). The CDR3 is 12 residues long. Germline assignment: CDR1 SGHNT and CDR2 YENEEA. V lost 5 bases and J lost 7, with 11 bases in between. The CDR3 nucleotides read TGTGCCAGCAGCCCCGAACGGGGGACCCAGTACTTC. Amino acids: CASSPERGTQYF.

This clonotype was seen at least ten times. This chain connects TRBV7-9 to TRBJ1-1, with D possibly being TRBD1 (6 bases). Trimming pared 6 bases from V and 3 bases from J, leaving 20 bases between. The germline V gene has CDR1 SEHNR and CDR2 FQNEAQ (reference sequence). The CDR3 has 16 residues. The CDR3, as DNA: TGTGCCAGCAGGGACACCACCCAGGGGCAACACACTGAAGCTTTCTTT. This codes for CASRDTTQGQHTEAFF.

On this clonotype: With a much larger clone just one base away, this may be a read error. The chain uses TRBV29-1 and TRBJ2-1, with D perhaps TRBD2 (11 bases). Trimming pared 4 bases from V and 4 bases from J, leaving 26 bases between. CDR3 length equals 18 residues. The germline V gene encodes CDR1 SQVTM and CDR2 ANQGSEA. CDR3 sequence (DNA): TGCAGCGTTGGGACAGGGGGTAGCGGGAGGGCCAGTTACAATGAGCAGTTCTTC. Encoded protein: CSVGTGGSGRASYNEQFF.

The V and J genes are TRBV2 and TRBJ2-3, with 10 bases identical to TRBD2. The CDR3 totals 15 residues. Germline V CDR1 and CDR2: SNHLY, FYNNEI. V lost 6 bases to trimming and J lost 0 bases; unmatched junction nucleotides: 3. CDR3 region: CASSPSGRSTDTQYF. The CDR3 DNA reads as TGTGCCAGCAGCCCTAGCGGGAGAAGCACAGATACGCAGTATTTT. The whole variable domain, filled in from reference TRBV2 and TRBJ2-3, reads EPEVTQTPSHQVTQMGQEVILRCVPISNHLYFYWYRQILGQKVEFLVSFYNNEISEKSEIFDDQFSVERPDGSNFTLKIRSTKLEDSAMYFCASSPSGRSTDTQYFGPGTRLTVL.

The V call is TRBV7-2, the J call TRBJ1-3; D is uncertain. The V end was cut by 1 base, the J end by 4 bases, with 8 bases between. The CDR3 is 14 amino acids. CDR1 and CDR2 (germline): SGHTA, FQGNSA. In DNA, the CDR3 is TGTGCCAGCAGCTTAGTAGCAAACGGAAACACCATATATTTT. Its protein product is CASSLVANGNTIYF.